These 19 T cell receptor beta chains share one sample of origin, sequenced in a study of control samples from healthy donors and cancer patients. The assay was immunoSEQ multiplex PCR, and TCRdb's table has in-frame clones only and misses some. This table has about 55,000 clones, roughly 87% appearing once. The material sequenced was blood. The receptors shown here come from a man aged 45-65 years in good health.

CDR3 nucleotides: TGTGCCAGCAGCCCGCACGGGAGCGGGCTAGACAATGAGCAGTTCTTC. Protein product: CASSPHGSGLDNEQFF. This chain joins TRBV7-2 and TRBJ2-1; weak D call: TRBD2 (6 bases). The V end was cut by 5 bases, the J end by 5 bases, with 19 bases between. Germline V CDR1 and CDR2: SGHTA, FQGNSA. The CDR3 loop spans 16 amino acids.

The rearrangement joins TRBV10-3 to TRBJ1-1, with 8 bases lining up with TRBD1. The germline V gene has CDR1 ENHRY and CDR2 SYGVKD. This CDR3 comprises 14 residues. V trimming: 7 bases; J trimming: 2 bases; junction bases outside the gene matches: 6. The CDR3 sequence is CAIKGQGDNTEAFF. In nucleotides, the CDR3 is TGTGCCATCAAAGGACAGGGTGACAACACTGAAGCTTTCTTT.

The chain combines TRBV19 with TRBJ2-7; tentatively, D is TRBD1 (5 bases). CDR3 size: 13 residues. V was cut by 5 bases and J by 2 bases, with 10 bases left in between. Per the germline V gene, CDR1 is LNHDA and CDR2 is SQIVND (reference sequence). The chain's CDR3 is CASSPRGPYEQYF. CDR3 DNA sequence: TGTGCCAGTAGTCCAAGGGGTCCCTACGAGCAGTACTTC.

The rearrangement uses TRBV7-9 and TRBJ1-1; no reliable D call. Trimming took 3 bases from V and 1 from J, leaving 6 bases between them. The CDR3 spans 13 residues. The germline CDR1 and CDR2 sequences are SEHNR and FQNEAQ (reference sequence). CDR3 sequence: CASSFVQNTEAFF. The CDR3 DNA follows: TGTGCCAGCAGCTTCGTGCAGAACACTGAAGCTTTCTTT. Complete variable domain (other parts from reference TRBV7-9 and TRBJ1-1): DTGVSQNPRHKITKRGQNVTFRCDPISEHNRLYWYRQTLGQGPEFLTYFQNEAQLEKSRLLSDRFSAERPKGSFSTLEIQRTEQGDSAMYLCASSFVQNTEAFFGQGTRLTVV.

J is TRBJ2-7 and V is TRBV7-9, with D possibly TRBD2 on 5 matching bases. In germline, CDR1 is SEHNR, CDR2 FQNEAQ (reference sequence). Between the trimmed V and J ends, which lost 5 bases and 3 bases, there was a span of 17 bases. The CDR3 is 15 amino acids. CDR3 protein: CASSQSGLGSYEQYF. CDR3 coding DNA: TGTGCCAGCAGCCAGAGTGGTCTAGGGAGCTACGAGCAGTACTTC.

The V gene is TRBV3-1 (or the pseudogene TRBV3-2), the J gene TRBJ2-7, with D unresolved. Germline CDR1 LGHDT, CDR2 YNNKEL (reference sequence). Deletions cut 2 bases from V and 7 bases from J, with 9 bases between. CDR3 length: 12 residues. The DNA of the CDR3 is TGTGCCAGCAGCCAACACGGCCAGGAGCAGTACTTC. Protein sequence: CASSQHGQEQYF.

This sequence joins TRBV7-6 and TRBJ1-4; 8 positions match TRBD1. Germline V lookup: CDR1 SGHVS, CDR2 FNYEAQ. The ends lost 5 bases at V and 7 bases at J; junction bases unmatched: 9. CDR3 length: 15 residues. CDR3 in amino acids: CASSLRTGLFEKLFF. In nucleotides, the CDR3 is TGTGCCAGCAGCCTCCGGACAGGGTTATTTGAAAAACTGTTTTTT.

The rearrangement links TRBV27 to TRBJ2-4; D unresolved. The CDR3 length is 15 residues. CDR1 MNHEY and CDR2 SMNVEV come from the germline V gene (reference sequence). The V and J ends lost 3 bases and 6 bases respectively, with 15 bases between them. This chain's CDR3 is CASSLQPNTINIQYF. CDR3 DNA: TGTGCCAGCAGTTTGCAACCAAATACCATAAACATTCAGTACTTC.

The chain combines TRBV28 with TRBJ2-4, with D perhaps TRBD2 (6 bases). V lost 5 bases and J lost 4, with 15 bases in between. Germline V gives CDR1 MDHEN, CDR2 SYDVKM. The CDR3 contains 15 residues. The CDR3 nucleotides read TGTGCCAGCAGTGCCGATTACGGAGGGAAAAACATTCAGTACTTC. It yields the protein CASSADYGGKNIQYF.

This chain uses TRBV7-9 with TRBJ1-4; TRBD1 matches 7 bases. Trimming at V came to 5 bases and at J to 7 bases, leaving 16 bases not matched to a gene. This CDR3 has 17 amino acids. The germline gives CDR1 SEHNR, CDR2 FQNEAQ (reference sequence). The CDR3 is CASSVGYSQGRAEKLFF. The CDR3 nucleotides are TGTGCCAGCAGCGTAGGGTACTCACAGGGGCGTGCTGAAAAACTGTTTTTT.

This rearrangement joins TRBV29-1 to TRBJ2-2; 10 bases agree with TRBD1. The germline V gene encodes CDR1 SQVTM and CDR2 ANQGSEA. The V gene end was trimmed by 7 bases and the J gene end by 0 bases; junction bases not matched to a gene: 8. This CDR3 contains 16 residues. The CDR3 coding sequence is TGCAGCGCCCAACACGACAGGGGGCCGAACACCGGGGAGCTGTTTTTT. Amino acid sequence: CSAQHDRGPNTGELFF.

A single count supports this clone. V gene TRBV7-9 combines with J gene TRBJ1-3; 8 positions agree with TRBD1. Germline trimming cut 6 bases from V and 0 bases from J; bases unmatched to any gene: 4. This CDR3 has 15 amino acids. Germline loops: CDR1 SEHNR, CDR2 FQNEAQ (reference sequence). The CDR3 region is CASRDRGSSGNTIYF. In nucleotides, the CDR3 is TGTGCCAGCAGAGACAGGGGATCCTCTGGAAACACCATATATTTT.

This clone was seen just once. The chain has TRBV28 and TRBJ2-3, with D tentatively TRBD1 or TRBD2 (5 bases each). The CDR3 is made up of 12 amino acids. Germline V gene sequence: CDR1 MDHEN, CDR2 SYDVKM. Trimming stripped 10 bases from V and 10 bases from J, with 18 bases between. The CDR3, as DNA: TGTGCCACCTCCCCCGGGGCCACGGCGCAGTATTTT. It specifies CATSPGATAQYF.

This clone was observed once. V is TRBV30 and J is TRBJ2-7, with D possibly being TRBD2 (5 bases). Per germline, CDR1 GTSNPN and CDR2 SVGIG (reference sequence). This CDR3 comprises 14 residues. The V end was cut by 4 bases, the J end by 7 bases, with 20 bases between. Written as DNA, the CDR3 is TGTGCCTGGAATTTTCAAGGCGGGCCTAGGGAGCAGTACTTC. Translating it yields CAWNFQGGPREQYF.

V gene TRBV24-1 combines with J gene TRBJ1-1, with D possibly TRBD1 on 6 matching bases. The CDR3 totals 13 residues. The germline V gene has CDR1 KGHDR and CDR2 SFDVKD. V was pared by 7 bases and J by 4 bases, with 12 bases between. The CDR3 nucleotides are TGTGCCACCAGCCTAGGGGGAAGCACTGAAGCTTTCTTT. Its protein product is CATSLGGSTEAFF.

The CDR3 here is CASSDDREVDEQYF. In DNA form, the CDR3 reads TGCGCCAGCAGCGACGACCGGGAGGTCGACGAGCAGTACTTC. The V gene is TRBV5-1, the J gene TRBJ2-7; TRBD2 matches 7 bases. This CDR3 region has 14 residues. Germline CDR1 is SGHRS and CDR2 is YFSETQ. V lost 4 bases to trimming and J lost 5 bases; unmatched junction nucleotides: 9.

This CDR3 reads CAWSVPWGIFNQPQHF. The CDR3 region has the DNA TGTGCCTGGAGTGTACCTTGGGGGATCTTCAATCAGCCCCAGCATTTT. The V call is TRBV30, the J call TRBJ1-5; weak D call: TRBD1 (5 bases). Germline V gene data show CDR1 as GTSNPN and CDR2 as SVGIG (reference sequence). The CDR3 extends over 16 amino acids. The V and J ends lost 0 bases and 3 bases respectively, with 15 bases between them.

The chain links TRBV7-9 to TRBJ2-2; no reliable D call. V shed 5 bases and J shed 7 bases, with 14 bases lying between them. This CDR3 is 14 amino acids long. CDR1 is SEHNR, CDR2 FQNEAQ, per germline (reference sequence). The CDR3 protein is CASSRMPWDGELFF. The CDR3, as DNA: TGTGCCAGCAGCCGGATGCCTTGGGACGGGGAGCTGTTTTTT.

The chain couples TRBV11-3 to TRBJ1-5; weak D call: TRBD1 (5 bases). Per the germline V gene, CDR1 is SGHNT and CDR2 is YENEEA. V dropped 3 bases and J dropped 1 base, with 22 bases sitting between them. The CDR3 spans 19 residues. The CDR3 region has the DNA TGTGCCAGCAGCTTCCCTACCTTAGACAGACTACGCAGCAATCAGCCCCAGCATTTT. The encoded protein is CASSFPTLDRLRSNQPQHF.